This T cell receptor (beta chain) was found in a study of prognosis after radiotherapy for stage I lung cancer. CDR3 of TCR beta was amplified from genomic DNA via a two-round multiplex PCR. First-round PCR employed TRBV- and TRBJ-specific primers for each gene. TCRdb ran MiXCR on the multiplex PCR reads and lists one entry per CDR3 protein. This table holds more than 25,000 distinct CDR3 sequences, about 32% found once. This clonotype has ten or more counts. The V end was cut by 2 bases, the J end by 5 bases, with 5 bases between. From germline, CDR1 is SGHDT and CDR2 YYEEEE. This CDR3 region has 12 residues.

The chain is built from TRBV5-6 and TRBJ2-1; D is undetermined. The receptor's source is a donor over 45 with non-small cell lung cancer. This specimen consisted of PBMCs, obtained before or after stereotactic body radiation therapy (not recorded which). CDR3 in amino acids: CASSFVHNEQFF. CDR3 coding DNA: TGTGCCAGCAGCTTCGTGCACAATGAGCAGTTCTTC.